This T cell receptor (beta chain) was sequenced during a study of beta chain features in type 1 diabetes. Germline lookup yields CDR1 LGHNA and CDR2 YSLEER. J lost 10 bases, V lost 6 bases, and 5 bases had no gene match. The CDR3 runs 12 residues. Expressed TCRB transcripts were sequenced, since all the RNA that had been isolated was reverse transcribed. The data were produced by immunoSEQ multiplex PCR, yet TCRdb's version contains in-frame clones alone and is incomplete. The data show roughly 400,000 clones, with roughly 13% seen just once and roughly 0.04% held by the top ten. This clone was observed a few times. Antigen specificity is unknown. Points from the study as a whole: Any HLA-type effect on TCRB rearrangement remained unresolved here. TCRB CDR3 length was moderately but significantly reduced in all four CD4+ subsets of Type 1 diabetes patients. Lower insertion and higher deletion counts appeared at VDJ junctions in type 1 diabetes patients.

The TCR comes from a man aged 30 to 39 in good health. This chain uses TRBV4-3 with TRBJ1-1, with TRBD1 matching 10 bases. Sequencing was carried out using naive CD4+ T cells from blood. CDR3 amino acids: CASSQTGGRAFF. The CDR3 nucleotides read TGCGCCAGCAGTCAGACAGGGGGCCGAGCTTTCTTT.